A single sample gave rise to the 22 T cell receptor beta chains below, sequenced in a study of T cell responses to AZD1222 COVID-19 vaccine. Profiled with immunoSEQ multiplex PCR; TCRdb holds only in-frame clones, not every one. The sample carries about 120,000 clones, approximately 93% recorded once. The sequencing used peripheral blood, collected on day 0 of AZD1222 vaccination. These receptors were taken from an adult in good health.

CDR3 loop: CASSFPNYGYTF. The CDR3 region has the DNA TGTGCCAGCAGCTTCCCTAACTATGGCTACACCTTC. The J gene is TRBJ1-2, the V gene TRBV5-4; no clear D. V shed 2 bases and J shed 0 bases, with 2 bases lying between them. Per the germline V gene, CDR1 is SGHNT and CDR2 is YYREEE (reference sequence). The CDR3 loop spans 12 amino acids.

CDR3 sequence reads: CSVAPTGEAFF. The CDR3 DNA reads TGCAGCGTTGCCCCGACAGGTGAAGCTTTCTTT. This chain connects TRBV29-1 to TRBJ1-1; TRBD1 might be the D (6 bases). This CDR3 has 11 residues. V was pared by 4 bases and J by 7 bases, with 10 bases between. Germline CDR1 and CDR2: SQVTM and ANQGSEA.

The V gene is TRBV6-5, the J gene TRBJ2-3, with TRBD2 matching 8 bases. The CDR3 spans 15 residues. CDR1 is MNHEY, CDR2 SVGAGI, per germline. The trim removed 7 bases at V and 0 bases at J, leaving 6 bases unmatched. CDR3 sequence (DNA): TGTGCCAGCACTCGACTAGCGCCTAGCACAGATACGCAGTATTTT. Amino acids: CASTRLAPSTDTQYF.

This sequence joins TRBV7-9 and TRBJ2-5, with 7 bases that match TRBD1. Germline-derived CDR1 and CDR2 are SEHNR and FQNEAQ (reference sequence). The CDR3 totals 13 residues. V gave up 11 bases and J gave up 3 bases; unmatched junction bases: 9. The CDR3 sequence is CAGKTGLEETQYF. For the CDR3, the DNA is TGTGCCGGAAAGACAGGGCTTGAAGAGACCCAGTACTTC. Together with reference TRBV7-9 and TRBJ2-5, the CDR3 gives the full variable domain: DTGVSQNPRHKITKRGQNVTFRCDPISEHNRLYWYRQTLGQGPEFLTYFQNEAQLEKSRLLSDRFSAERPKGSFSTLEIQRTEQGDSAMYLCAGKTGLEETQYFGPGTRLLVL.

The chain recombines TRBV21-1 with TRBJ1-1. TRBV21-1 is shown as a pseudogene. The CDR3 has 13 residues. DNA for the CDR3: TGTGCCAGCATCCCCAAAAGGAAGGAGGGAGCTTTCTTT. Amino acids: CASIPKRKEGAFF.

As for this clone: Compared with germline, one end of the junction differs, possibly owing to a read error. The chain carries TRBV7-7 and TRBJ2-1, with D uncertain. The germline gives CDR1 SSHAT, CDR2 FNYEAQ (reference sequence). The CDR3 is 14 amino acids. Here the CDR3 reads CASSLEGTYNEQFF. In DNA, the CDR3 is TGTGCTAGCAGCTTAGAAGGAACCTACAATGAGCAGTTCTTC.

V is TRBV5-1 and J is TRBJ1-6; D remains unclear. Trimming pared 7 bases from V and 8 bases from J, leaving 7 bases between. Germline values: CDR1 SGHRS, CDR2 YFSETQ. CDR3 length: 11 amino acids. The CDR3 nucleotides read TGCGCCAGCGGTATCGATTCACCCCTCCACTTT. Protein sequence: CASGIDSPLHF.

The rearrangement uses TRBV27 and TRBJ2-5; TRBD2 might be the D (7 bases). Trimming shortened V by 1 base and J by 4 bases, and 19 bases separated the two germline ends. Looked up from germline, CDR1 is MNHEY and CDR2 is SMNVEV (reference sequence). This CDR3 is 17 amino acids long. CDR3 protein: CASSLFGGAERGETQYF. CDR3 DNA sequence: TGTGCCAGCAGTTTATTTGGGGGGGCGGAGAGGGGAGAGACCCAGTACTTC.

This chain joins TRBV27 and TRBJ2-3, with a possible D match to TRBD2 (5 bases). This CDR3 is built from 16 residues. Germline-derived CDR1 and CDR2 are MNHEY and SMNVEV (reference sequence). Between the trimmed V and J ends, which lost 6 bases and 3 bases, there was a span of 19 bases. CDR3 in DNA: TGTGCCAGCAGCCCTTTGAGGGCCCTACAGACAGATACGCAGTATTTT. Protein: CASSPLRALQTDTQYF.

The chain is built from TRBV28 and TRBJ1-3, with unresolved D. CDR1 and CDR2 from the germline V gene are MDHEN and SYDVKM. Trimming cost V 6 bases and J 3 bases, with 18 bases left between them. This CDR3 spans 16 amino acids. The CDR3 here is CASSPGPLSLGNTIYF. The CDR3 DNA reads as TGTGCCAGCAGCCCCGGGCCCCTTTCGCTTGGAAACACCATATATTTT.

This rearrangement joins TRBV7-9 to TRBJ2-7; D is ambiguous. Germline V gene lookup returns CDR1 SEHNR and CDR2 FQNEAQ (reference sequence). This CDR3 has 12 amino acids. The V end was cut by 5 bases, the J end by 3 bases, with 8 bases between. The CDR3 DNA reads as TGTGCCAGCAGCCTTGCGAACTACGAGCAGTACTTC. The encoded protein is CASSLANYEQYF.

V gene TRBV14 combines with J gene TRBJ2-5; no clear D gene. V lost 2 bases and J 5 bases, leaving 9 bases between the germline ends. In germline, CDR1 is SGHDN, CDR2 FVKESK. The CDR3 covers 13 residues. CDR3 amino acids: CASSQMTGETQYF. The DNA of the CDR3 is TGTGCCAGCAGCCAAATGACCGGGGAGACCCAGTACTTC.

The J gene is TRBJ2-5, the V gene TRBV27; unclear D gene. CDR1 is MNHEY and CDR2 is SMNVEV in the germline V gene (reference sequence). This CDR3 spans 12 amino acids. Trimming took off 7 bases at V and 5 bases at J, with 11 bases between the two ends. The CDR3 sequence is CASKTGSETQYF. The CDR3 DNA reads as TGTGCCAGCAAAACCGGTTCTGAGACCCAGTACTTC.

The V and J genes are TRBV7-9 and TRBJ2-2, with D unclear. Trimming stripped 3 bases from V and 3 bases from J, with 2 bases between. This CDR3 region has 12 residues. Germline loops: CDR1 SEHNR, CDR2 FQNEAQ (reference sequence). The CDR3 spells CASSFYTGELFF. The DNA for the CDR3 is TGTGCCAGCAGCTTCTACACCGGGGAGCTGTTTTTT. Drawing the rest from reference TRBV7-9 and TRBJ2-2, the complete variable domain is DTGVSQNPRHKITKRGQNVTFRCDPISEHNRLYWYRQTLGQGPEFLTYFQNEAQLEKSRLLSDRFSAERPKGSFSTLEIQRTEQGDSAMYLCASSFYTGELFFGEGSRLTVL.

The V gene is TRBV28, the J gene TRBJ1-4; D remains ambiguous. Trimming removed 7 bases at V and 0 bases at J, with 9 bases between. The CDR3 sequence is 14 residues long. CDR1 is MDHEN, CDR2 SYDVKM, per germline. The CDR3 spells CASKVQATNEKLFF. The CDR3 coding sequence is TGTGCCAGCAAAGTACAAGCAACTAATGAAAAACTGTTTTTT.

The CDR3 here is CAISNSGTVREKLFF. The DNA of the CDR3 is TGTGCCATCAGCAATTCCGGGACAGTAAGAGAAAAACTGTTTTTT. V and J are TRBV10-3 and TRBJ1-4; 7 bases align to TRBD1. The CDR3 totals 15 residues. J lost 8 bases, V lost 6 bases, and 12 bases had no gene match. CDR1 is ENHRY and CDR2 is SYGVKD in the germline V gene.

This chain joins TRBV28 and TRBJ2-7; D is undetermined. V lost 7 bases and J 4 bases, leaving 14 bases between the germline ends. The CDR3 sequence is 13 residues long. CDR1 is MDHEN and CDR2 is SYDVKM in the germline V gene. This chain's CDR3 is CASTRGRVYEQYF. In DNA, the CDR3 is TGTGCCAGCACCCGCGGACGGGTGTACGAGCAGTACTTC.

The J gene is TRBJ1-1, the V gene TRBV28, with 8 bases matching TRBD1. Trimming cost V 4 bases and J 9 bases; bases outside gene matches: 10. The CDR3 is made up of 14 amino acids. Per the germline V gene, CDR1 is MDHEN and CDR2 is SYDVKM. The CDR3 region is CASSWPRQGPKAFF. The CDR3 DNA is TGTGCCAGCAGTTGGCCAAGACAGGGGCCAAAAGCTTTCTTT.

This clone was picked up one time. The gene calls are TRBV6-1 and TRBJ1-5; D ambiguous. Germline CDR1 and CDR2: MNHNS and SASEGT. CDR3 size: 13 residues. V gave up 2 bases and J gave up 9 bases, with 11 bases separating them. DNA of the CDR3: TGTGCCAGCAGTGAAAGGGAGGGTCTGCCCCAGCATTTT. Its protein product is CASSEREGLPQHF.

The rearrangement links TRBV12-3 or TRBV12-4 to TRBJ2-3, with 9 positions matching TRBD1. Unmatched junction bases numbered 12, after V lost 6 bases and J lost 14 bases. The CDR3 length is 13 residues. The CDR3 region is CASSQQQGALLYF. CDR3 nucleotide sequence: TGTGCCAGCAGCCAACAACAGGGGGCGCTTCTGTATTTT.

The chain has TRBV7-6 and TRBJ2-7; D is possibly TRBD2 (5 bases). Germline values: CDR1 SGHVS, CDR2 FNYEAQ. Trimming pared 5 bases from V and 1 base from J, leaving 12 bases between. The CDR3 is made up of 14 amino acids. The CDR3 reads CASSPGGGSYEQYF. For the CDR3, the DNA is TGTGCCAGCAGCCCGGGCGGCGGGTCCTACGAGCAGTACTTC. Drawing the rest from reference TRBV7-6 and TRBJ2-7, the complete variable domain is GAGVSQSPRYKVTKRGQDVALRCDPISGHVSLYWYRQALGQGPEFLTYFNYEAQQDKSGLPNDRFSAERPEGSISTLTIQRTEQRDSAMYRCASSPGGGSYEQYFGPGTRLTVT.

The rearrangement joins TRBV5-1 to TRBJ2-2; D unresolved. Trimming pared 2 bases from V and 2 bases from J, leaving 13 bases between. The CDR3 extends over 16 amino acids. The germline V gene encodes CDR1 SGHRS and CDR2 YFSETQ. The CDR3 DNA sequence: TGCGCCAGCAGCTTTGGGCGGAGCTCTAACACCGGGGAGCTGTTTTTT. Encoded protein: CASSFGRSSNTGELFF.